This TCR beta chain was captured by sequencing in a study of T cell clones after liver transplantation. The wider study: TCRbeta sequencing after a pre-transplant mixed lymphocyte reaction identified graft-donor-reactive clones, later tracked in post-transplant blood. Without induction therapy, subjects received standard immunosuppression until 12-24 months post-transplant. Study results and limitations: A larger donor-reactive than third-party decline suggested partial antigen-specific deletion.

Comment on this clone: Its target is not known.

The V gene end was trimmed by 1 base and the J gene end by 5 bases; junction bases not matched to a gene: 6. CDR1 is SGHNT, CDR2 YENEEA, per germline. CDR3 length: 15 amino acids. Repertoires were generated with immunoSEQ multiplex PCR, while TCRdb's copy carries only in-frame clones and drops some. The top ten hold approximately 1% of the sample, which has 68,000 or so clones, 80% to 95% seen once. This TCR came from a human patient who received a liver transplant. Some T cells may be provided by the graft donor. The J gene is TRBJ1-1, the V gene TRBV11-3; 8 bases agree with TRBD1. This sample comprised CD4+ T cells from blood, obtained about 26 months after liver transplant. CDR3 in amino acids: CASSLGADRVTEAFF. CDR3 nucleotide sequence: TGTGCCAGCAGCTTAGGAGCGGACAGGGTTACTGAAGCTTTCTTT.